This is a list of T cell receptor beta chains from one sample in a study of identical twins. TCRdb passed the 5' RACE reads through MiXCR, listing each CDR3 protein once. The sample lists 570,000 or so distinct CDR3 sequences; just under 10% were seen once. These data are also associated with another study on yellow fever vaccine responses in identical twins.

Source material: PBMCs. These receptors were taken from a woman aged 18-29 years in good health. Both conserved end residues are part of each CDR3. D genes are given only for firm matches. Only part of the rows carry a size: once, few, many, or a class if the clone is expanded.

>TRBJ2-1|NA|TRBV19|TRBD2|12
TGTGCCAGTAGTATCCAAGCGGGAGCCGTGTTCTTC
CASSIQAGAVFF
>TRBJ2-7|NA|TRBV7-2|NA|12
TGTGCCAGCAGCTTAGTGGTTGCCGAGCAGTACTTC
CASSLVVAEQYF
>TRBJ2-1|few|TRBV20-1|NA|17
TGCAGTGCTAGAGTTCGATCGGTGGACGTCACAAGGGATGAGCAGTTCTTC
CSARVRSVDVTRDEQFF
>TRBJ2-1|few|TRBV2|NA|12
TGTGCCAGCAGTGTCATGGCCAATGAGCAGTTCTTC
CASSVMANEQFF
>TRBJ2-7|few|TRBV20-1|TRBD1|14
TGCAGTGCTATGGACAGGGCCGGGTCCTACGAGCAGTACTTC
CSAMDRAGSYEQYF
>TRBJ2-5|NA|TRBV4-2|NA|15
TGTGCCAGCAGCTCAGGGGTGGAGTACCAAGAGACCCAGTACTTC
CASSSGVEYQETQYF
>TRBJ1-5|many|TRBV24-1|TRBD1|14
TGTGCCACCAGTGATGAGACAGGGTATCAGCCCCAGCATTTT
CATSDETGYQPQHF
>TRBJ2-2|many|TRBV2|NA|15
TGTGCCAGCAGTGAACTCAGGGTGGACACCGGGGAGCTGTTTTTT
CASSELRVDTGELFF
>TRBJ2-7|many|TRBV20-1|TRBD2|14
TGCAGTGCCCTAGCGGACTTAGCCCCCTACGAGCAGTACTTC
CSALADLAPYEQYF
>TRBJ1-1|few|TRBV28|TRBD1|16
TGTGCCAGCAGTTTAGTTGCGCCTAGACAGGGCATTGAAGCTTTCTTT
CASSLVAPRQGIEAFF
>TRBJ2-7|few|TRBV5-1|NA|14
TGCGCCAGCAGCTTGATTGGAGCAGAAGGAGAGCAGTACTTC
CASSLIGAEGEQYF
>TRBJ2-7|many|TRBV6-5|TRBD1|15
TGTGCCAGCAGTTACTCGGACAGGGCCTCCTACGAGCAGTACTTC
CASSYSDRASYEQYF
>TRBJ1-2|many|TRBV5-1|TRBD1|13
TGCGCCAGCAGCAAGGACAGGGAGTATGGCTACACCTTC
CASSKDREYGYTF
>TRBJ1-6|few|TRBV20-1|TRBD1|19
TGCAGTGCTAGAGATGGGCTGACAGGGCTAAGGGCTTATAATTCACCCCTCCACTTT
CSARDGLTGLRAYNSPLHF
>TRBJ2-7|many|TRBV9|NA|14
TGTGCCAGCAGCGTAGAACGGAGCTCCTACGAGCAGTACTTC
CASSVERSSYEQYF
>TRBJ2-1|NA|TRBV28|TRBD2|15
TGTGCCAGCAGTCGGCCTAGCGGGAGTAGTAATGAGCAGTTCTTC
CASSRPSGSSNEQFF
>TRBJ2-2|NA|TRBV6-2/TRBV6-3|TRBD2|19
TGTGCCAGCAGCGCCGCTCCCGCCGGGCTAGCGGGAGTCACCGGGGAGCTGTTTTTT
CASSAAPAGLAGVTGELFF
>TRBJ2-3|NA|TRBV24-1|TRBD2|19
TGTGCCACCAGTGGGCGTACTAGCGGGAGGGCCGGAGGCACAGATACGCAGTATTTT
CATSGRTSGRAGGTDTQYF
>TRBJ1-2|few|TRBV6-2/TRBV6-3|NA|15
TGTGCCAGCACCAACCGGCAGGGGATCGGCTATGGCTACACCTTC
CASTNRQGIGYGYTF
>TRBJ2-4|NA|TRBV28|TRBD2|19
TGTGCCAGCAGCCGGAGGACTAGCGGGGGGGTACTAGCCAAAAACATTCAGTACTTC
CASSRRTSGGVLAKNIQYF
>TRBJ2-7|few|TRBV21-1|NA|16
NA
CASSKWAGGTPGEQYF
>TRBJ2-1|many|TRBV7-9|NA|16
TGTGCCAGCAGCCCACTTGGGTCGGGAAGGGGTGGTGAGCAGTTCTTC
CASSPLGSGRGGEQFF
>TRBJ2-3|many|TRBV7-9|NA|14
TGTGCCAGCAGCTTAGCGCAGGGGCCAGATACGCAGTATTTT
CASSLAQGPDTQYF
>TRBJ2-3|NA|TRBV7-2|NA|15
TGTGCCAGCAGCTTAGTTGCGGGGTACACAGATACGCAGTATTTT
CASSLVAGYTDTQYF
>TRBJ2-7|NA|TRBV7-2|TRBD2|16
TGTGCCAGCAGCTTAGAACTAGCGGGACTCTCCTACGAGCAGTACTTC
CASSLELAGLSYEQYF
>TRBJ1-4|many|TRBV2|NA|12
TGTGCCAGCAGACAGGGCGGTGAAAAACTGTTTTTT
CASRQGGEKLFF
>TRBJ1-4|many|TRBV15|TRBD1|12
TGTGCCACCCGACAGGGGGGCGAAAAACTGTTTTTT
CATRQGGEKLFF
>TRBJ2-1|many|TRBV29-1|TRBD2|15
TGCAGCTCAAGGGGGACTAGCGGGGGGGCCAATGAGCAGTTCTTC
CSSRGTSGGANEQFF
>TRBJ2-3|NA|TRBV7-2|TRBD2|16
TGTGCCAGCAGCTTCAAAGCGGGGGGGCGCACAGATACGCAGTATTTT
CASSFKAGGRTDTQYF
>TRBJ2-1|NA|TRBV5-1|NA|15
TGCGCCAGCAGCTTGGAGGGAACCTCCTACAATGAGCAGTTCTTC
CASSLEGTSYNEQFF
>TRBJ2-3|many|TRBV12-3/TRBV12-4|NA|13
TGTGCCAGCACTCCCCTCCGGGACTCCTGGCAGTATTTT
CASTPLRDSWQYF
>TRBJ1-2|many|TRBV12-3/TRBV12-4|NA|14
TGTGCCAGCATTAGGGGTCTGAGAGGGCATGGCTACACCTTC
CASIRGLRGHGYTF
>TRBJ2-7|NA|TRBV12-3/TRBV12-4|TRBD2|16
TGTGCCAGCAGTTCAAGACCTGGGACTAGCGCCTACGAGCAGTACTTC
CASSSRPGTSAYEQYF